This T cell receptor (beta chain) is from a study of CD4 T cells in relation to SARS-CoV-2 and coronaviruses. The wider study: The HLA restriction of the shared crossreactive spike epitopes was mapped.

Looked up from germline, CDR1 is LGHDT and CDR2 is YNNKEL (reference sequence). This CDR3 is built from 11 residues. Here immunoSEQ multiplex PCR was the method, and the copy in TCRdb shows in-frame clones only, minus some. The sample gives roughly 71,000 clones, about 90% of which show up once; over 1.5% is in the top ten. Study-level findings and limits: Culture-expanded clones reflect memory recall rather than primary priming during culture.

In the case of this clone: The antigen is unknown. Relative to the germline gene, one junction end is altered; a read error may explain this.

The unexposed donors gave CD4+ T cells in 2011-2018, prior to COVID-19. The sample comprised memory CD4+ T cells from PBMCs. The sequence was collected from a human donor in good health. The chain joins TRBV3-1 (or the pseudogene TRBV3-2) to TRBJ1-3, with D possibly being TRBD1 (6 bases). The DNA for the CDR3 is TGTGCCAGCAGCCAAAGGGACACGCTTTTGTTT. This encodes CASSQRDTLLF.